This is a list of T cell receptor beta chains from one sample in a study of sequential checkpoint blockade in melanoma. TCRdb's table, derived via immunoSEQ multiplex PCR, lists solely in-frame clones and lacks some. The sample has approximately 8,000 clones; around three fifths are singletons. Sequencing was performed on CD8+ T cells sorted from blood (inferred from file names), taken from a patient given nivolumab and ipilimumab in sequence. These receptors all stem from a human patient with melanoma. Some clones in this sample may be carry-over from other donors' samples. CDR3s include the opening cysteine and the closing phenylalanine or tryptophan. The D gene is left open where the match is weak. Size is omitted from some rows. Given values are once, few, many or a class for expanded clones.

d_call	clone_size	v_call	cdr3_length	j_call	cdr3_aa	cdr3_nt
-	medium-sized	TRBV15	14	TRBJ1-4	CATSGRGGNEKLFF	TGTGCCACCAGCGGACGCGGGGGTAATGAAAAACTGTTTTTT
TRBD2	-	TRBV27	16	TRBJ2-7	CASRPISGGYNYEQYF	TGTGCCAGCAGACCTATTAGCGGGGGTTACAACTACGAGCAGTACTTC
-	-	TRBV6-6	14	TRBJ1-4	CASSPLGGRVKLFF	TGTGCCAGCAGTCCCCTGGGAGGGAGAGTGAAACTGTTTTTT
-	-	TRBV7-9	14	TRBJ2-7	CASSLVGSPYEQYF	TGTGCCAGCAGCTTAGTAGGGAGTCCCTACGAGCAGTACTTC
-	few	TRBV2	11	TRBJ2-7	CASGDFYEQYF	TGTGCCAGCGGGGACTTCTACGAGCAGTACTTC
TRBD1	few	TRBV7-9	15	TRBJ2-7	CASSQGQGPDYEQYF	TGTGCCAGCAGCCAGGGACAGGGGCCCGACTACGAGCAGTACTTC
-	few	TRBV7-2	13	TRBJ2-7	CASSLSGSYEQYF	TGTGCCAGCAGCTTATCCGGGAGCTACGAGCAGTACTTC
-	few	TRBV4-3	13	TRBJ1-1	CASSLSEGTAAFF	TGCGCCAGCAGCCTTTCAGAGGGAACTGCAGCTTTCTTT
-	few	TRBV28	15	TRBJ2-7	CASSLSLGRTYEQYF	TGTGCCAGCAGTTTATCTTTAGGCAGGACCTACGAGCAGTACTTC
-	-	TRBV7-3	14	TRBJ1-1	CASSLRPSNTEAFF	TGTGCCAGCAGCTTACGTCCGTCGAACACTGAAGCTTTCTTT
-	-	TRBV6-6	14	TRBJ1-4	CASSPVQVREKLFF	TGTGCCAGCAGTCCAGTACAGGTTCGGGAAAAACTGTTTTTT
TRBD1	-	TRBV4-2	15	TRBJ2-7	CASSQIGTASDEQYF	TGTGCCAGCAGCCAAATCGGGACAGCCTCTGACGAGCAGTACTTC
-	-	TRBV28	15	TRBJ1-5	CASSFRVTGSQPQHF	TGTGCCAGCAGTTTTAGGGTAACAGGGTCTCAGCCCCAGCATTTT
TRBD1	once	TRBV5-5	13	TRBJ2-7	CASSADRYYEQYF	TGTGCCAGCAGCGCGGACAGGTACTACGAGCAGTACTTC
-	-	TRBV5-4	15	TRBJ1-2	CASSLEVARPHGYTF	TGTGCCAGCAGCTTAGAGGTAGCCCGTCCCCATGGCTACACCTTC
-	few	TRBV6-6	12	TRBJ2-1	CASSTRGNEQFF	TGTGCCAGCAGTACGAGAGGGAATGAGCAGTTCTTC
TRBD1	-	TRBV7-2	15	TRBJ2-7	CASSPGTGGTYEQYF	TGTGCCAGCAGCCCAGGGACAGGGGGTACCTACGAGCAGTACTTC
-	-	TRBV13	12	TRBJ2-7	CASSLQGGEQYF	TGTGCCAGCAGCTTACAGGGAGGAGAGCAGTACTTC
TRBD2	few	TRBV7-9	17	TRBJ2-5	CASSLAVSGGAGETQYF	TGTGCCAGCAGCTTAGCTGTTAGCGGGGGGGCAGGAGAGACCCAGTACTTC
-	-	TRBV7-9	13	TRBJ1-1	CASSPWTDTEAFF	TGTGCCAGCAGCCCCTGGACAGACACTGAAGCTTTCTTT
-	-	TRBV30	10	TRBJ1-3	CAGTLDTIYF	TGTGCCGGGACTCTCGACACCATATATTTT
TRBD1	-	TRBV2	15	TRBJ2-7	CASSRGQGATYEQYF	TGTGCCAGCAGTAGGGGACAGGGGGCAACCTACGAGCAGTACTTC
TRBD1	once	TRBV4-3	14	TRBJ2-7	CASSSRTGKYEQYF	TGCGCCAGCAGCTCTCGGACAGGGAAGTACGAGCAGTACTTC
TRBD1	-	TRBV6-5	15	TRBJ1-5	CASSYTQGAGQPQHF	TGTGCCAGCAGTTACACACAGGGGGCAGGCCAGCCCCAGCATTTT
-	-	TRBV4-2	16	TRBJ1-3	CASSQDRGTSGNTIYF	TGTGCCAGCAGCCAAGATCGGGGAACCTCTGGAAACACCATATATTTT
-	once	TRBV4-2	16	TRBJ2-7	CASSQGPNAQSYEQYF	TGTGCCAGCAGCCAAGGGCCCAACGCACAATCCTACGAGCAGTACTTC
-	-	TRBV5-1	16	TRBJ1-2	CASSLALGGLSYGYTF	TGCGCCAGCAGCTTGGCTTTGGGGGGGCTAAGCTATGGCTACACCTTC
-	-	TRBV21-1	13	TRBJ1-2	CASSTLIPYGYTF	TGTGCCAGCAGCACCCTAATCCCCTATGGCTACACCTTC
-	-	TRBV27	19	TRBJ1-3	CASSLEFLGRDYSGNTIYF	TGTGCCAGCAGTTTAGAATTCTTGGGCAGGGACTACTCTGGAAACACCATATATTTT
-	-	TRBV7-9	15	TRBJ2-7	CASSRVEPSSYEQYF	TGTGCCAGCAGCCGGGTGGAACCAAGCTCCTACGAGCAGTACTTC
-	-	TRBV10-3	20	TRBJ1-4	CAISESMAGAQSATNEKLFF	TGTGCCATCAGTGAGTCGATGGCAGGGGCGCAATCCGCAACTAATGAAAAACTGTTTTTT
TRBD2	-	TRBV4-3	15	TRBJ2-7	CASSQDQGLGYEQYF	TGCGCCAGCAGCCAAGATCAAGGACTAGGGTACGAGCAGTACTTC
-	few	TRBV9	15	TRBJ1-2	CASSVGGQQHYGYTF	TGTGCCAGCAGCGTAGGAGGACAGCAACACTATGGCTACACCTTC
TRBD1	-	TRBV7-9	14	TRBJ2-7	CASSLRDSSYEQYF	TGTGCCAGCAGCCTCCGGGACAGCTCCTACGAGCAGTACTTC
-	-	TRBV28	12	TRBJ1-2	CASSLGLYGYTF	TGTGCCAGCAGTTTAGGGCTCTATGGCTACACCTTC
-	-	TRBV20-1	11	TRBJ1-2	CSASTVYGYTF	TGCAGTGCTAGCACGGTCTATGGCTACACCTTC
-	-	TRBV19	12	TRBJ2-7	CANRRQSIEQYF	TGTGCCAATAGGCGACAATCTATCGAGCAGTACTTC
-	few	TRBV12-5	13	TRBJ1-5	CASGLGLIGPQHF	TGTGCTAGTGGTTTGGGGCTCATTGGGCCCCAGCATTTT
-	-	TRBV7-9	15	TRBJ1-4	CASSPNDSRREKLFF	TGTGCCAGCAGCCCCAATGACTCACGACGAGAAAAACTGTTTTTT
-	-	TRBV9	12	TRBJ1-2	CASSSGGSGYTF	TGTGCCAGCAGCTCGGGAGGGTCCGGCTACACCTTC
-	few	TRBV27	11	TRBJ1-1	CASKGNREAFF	TGTGCCAGCAAAGGCAACAGGGAAGCTTTCTTT
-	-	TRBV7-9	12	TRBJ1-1	CASSAGLAEAFF	TGTGCCAGCAGCGCTGGACTTGCTGAAGCTTTCTTT
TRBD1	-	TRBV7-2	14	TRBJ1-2	CASSQGAGGGGYTF	TGTGCCAGCAGCCAAGGGGCAGGGGGAGGTGGCTACACCTTC
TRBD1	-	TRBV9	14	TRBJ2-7	CASSAAGQAYEQYF	TGTGCCAGCAGCGCCGCCGGACAGGCCTACGAGCAGTACTTC
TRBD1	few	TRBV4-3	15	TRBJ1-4	CASSQRQGRNEKLFF	TGCGCCAGCAGCCAACGACAGGGAAGGAATGAAAAACTGTTTTTT
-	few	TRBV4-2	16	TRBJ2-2	CASSATGLAEDGELFF	TGTGCCAGCAGCGCGACGGGATTAGCAGAAGACGGGGAGCTGTTTTTT
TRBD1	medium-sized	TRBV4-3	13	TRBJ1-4	CASSWTGNEKLFF	TGCGCCAGCAGCTGGACAGGGAATGAAAAACTGTTTTTT
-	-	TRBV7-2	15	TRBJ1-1	CASTPLGRYGTEAFF	TGTGCCAGCACCCCTTTGGGGCGTTATGGCACTGAAGCTTTCTTT
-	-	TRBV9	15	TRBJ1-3	CASSVGGSSGNTIYF	TGTGCCAGCAGCGTAGGAGGGTCTTCTGGAAACACCATATATTTT
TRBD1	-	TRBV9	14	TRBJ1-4	CASSEQGGAEKLFF	TGTGCCAGCAGCGAACAGGGGGGCGCTGAAAAACTGTTTTTT
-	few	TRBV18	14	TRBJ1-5	CASSPKGGHQPQHF	TGTGCCAGCTCACCTAAGGGAGGACATCAGCCCCAGCATTTT
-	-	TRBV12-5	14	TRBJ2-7	CASGPRSSSYEQYF	TGTGCTAGTGGTCCCAGGTCGAGCTCCTACGAGCAGTACTTC
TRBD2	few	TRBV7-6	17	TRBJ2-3	CASSLSSGGSYTDTQYF	TGTGCCAGCAGCTTATCTAGCGGGGGGAGTTACACAGATACGCAGTATTTT
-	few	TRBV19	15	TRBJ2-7	CASSITGDRTYEQYF	TGTGCCAGTAGTATAACCGGAGACCGTACCTACGAGCAGTACTTC
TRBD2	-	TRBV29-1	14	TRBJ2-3	CSVKIRGGADTQYF	TGCAGCGTTAAAATACGGGGGGGCGCAGATACGCAGTATTTT
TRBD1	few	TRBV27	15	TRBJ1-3	CASSLTGGSGNTIYF	TGTGCCAGCAGTTTAACAGGGGGATCTGGAAACACCATATATTTT